The 5 T cell receptor beta chains below all came from one sample that was sequenced in a study of Ad26.COV2.S vaccination and SARS-CoV-2 variants. Treatment noted: 15 to 20 received Ad26.COV2.S at low or high dose, single or two shots; about 5 received placebo; per-sample allocation not given. Sampling was done on day 63 after the first vaccine or placebo injection. Some clones are missing from TCRdb's copy, which holds only in-frame ones; the method was immunoSEQ multiplex PCR. This sample has a few hundred thousand clones, with approximately 87% found just once. The sample here was peripheral blood, taken in a trial of Ad26.COV2.S vaccine versus placebo. The receptors were sampled from a person between 18 and 60 years old who received the Ad26.COV2.S COVID-19 vaccine or a placebo.

V is TRBV5-4 and J is TRBJ1-1; possible D gene TRBD1, 5 bases. Germline-derived CDR1 and CDR2 are SGHNT and YYREEE (reference sequence). The CDR3 consists of 17 residues. V was clipped by 1 base and J by 3 bases, with 19 bases between them. The CDR3 nucleotides are TGTGCCAGCAGCTTGTTTGACAGCCGCTATCTATACACTGAAGCTTTCTTT. Amino acids: CASSLFDSRYLYTEAFF.

This chain joins TRBV6-4 and TRBJ1-1; a weak D match, TRBD1 (5 bases). Germline V gene data show CDR1 as MRHNA and CDR2 as SNTAGT. With 2 bases removed from V and 2 bases from J, the gap between germline ends came to 21 bases. The CDR3 sequence is 18 residues long. As DNA, the CDR3 is TGTGCCAGCAGTGACACACCGATCCCTATTACAGGCAACACTGAAGCTTTCTTT. It specifies CASSDTPIPITGNTEAFF.

V and J are TRBV7-9 and TRBJ1-6, with 7 bases identical to TRBD1. CDR1 SEHNR and CDR2 FQNEAQ come from the germline V gene (reference sequence). J was trimmed by 5 bases and V by 10 bases; bases with no gene match: 11. CDR3 size: 15 residues. The CDR3 spells CAIDATGINNSPLHF. Written as DNA, the CDR3 is TGTGCCATCGACGCGACAGGGATCAATAATTCACCCCTCCACTTT.

V usage is TRBV18 and J usage is TRBJ2-2; D not resolved. Per germline, CDR1 KGHSH and CDR2 LQKENI. The V end lost 3 bases, the J end lost 7 bases, and 12 bases lay between the germline ends. The CDR3 covers 14 residues. CDR3 coding DNA: TGTGCCAGCTCACCGCCAAAGGACGACGGGGAGCTGTTTTTT. Encoded protein: CASSPPKDDGELFF.

The chain carries TRBV29-1 and TRBJ2-3; weak D call: TRBD1 (5 bases). Germline-derived CDR1 and CDR2 are SQVTM and ANQGSEA. Trimming cost V 2 bases and J 6 bases, with 6 bases left between them. The CDR3 spans 11 residues. The CDR3 coding sequence is TGCAGCGTTGAAAACAGGGATACGCAGTATTTT. Amino acids: CSVENRDTQYF.